These 3 T cell receptor beta chains came from one sample sequenced in a study of blood T cells in healthy people across ages. Next came a second PCR, run for about 6 to 12 cycles, which used a sample-barcoded 5' primer along with a J-beta primer mix. TCRdb re-derived calls from the 5' RACE reads in MiXCR, one entry per CDR3 protein. The top ten hold approximately 28% of the sample, which has about 290,000 distinct CDR3 sequences, 25% to 30% seen once. Sequencing was done on a sample of blood. The receptors stem from a woman between 65 and 79 years old in good health.

There are many counts of this clonotype. The rearrangement joins TRBV4-1 to TRBJ1-1, with no clear D. This CDR3 comprises 15 residues. The V end lost 3 bases, the J end lost 1 base, and 12 bases lay between the germline ends. Germline CDR1 reads MGHRA; CDR2 reads YSYEKL. The CDR3 DNA follows: TGCGCCAGCAGCCAGCCGGTGCTTTGGAACACTGAAGCTTTCTTT. Protein sequence: CASSQPVLWNTEAFF.

This clonotype was seen only a few times. The J gene is TRBJ2-5, the V gene TRBV12-3 or TRBV12-4; D may correspond to TRBD1 or TRBD2 (5 bases each). The tail of the sequence fits TRBJ2-7 better, so the J call may be wrong. This CDR3 has 14 amino acids. CDR3 in amino acids: CASRLGASSYEQYF. The CDR3 DNA reads TGTGCCAGCAGACTCGGGGCCAGCTCCTACGAGCAGTACTTC.

With respect to this clonotype: One end of the junction varies from germline; a read error may be responsible. J is TRBJ2-5 and V is TRBV7-2, with 8 bases aligning to TRBD2. This CDR3 region has 13 residues. Germline V gene sequence: CDR1 SGHTA, CDR2 FQGNSA. The DNA of the CDR3 is TGTGCCAGCAGCCCAACTAGCGGAAATGAGCTGTTCTTC. Translation gives CASSPTSGNELFF. The full variable domain, with the rest looked up from reference TRBV7-2 and TRBJ2-5, is GAGVSQSPSNKVTEKGKDVELRCDPISGHTALYWYRQSLGQGLEFLIYFQGNSAPDKSGLPSDRFSAERTGGSVSTLTIQRTQQEDSAVYLCASSPTSGNELFFGPGTRLLVL.